These 27 T cell receptor beta chains originate from one sample sequenced in a study of shared clonotypes between healthy human individuals. Clones were read by immunoSEQ multiplex PCR, and TCRdb kept only the in-frame ones, dropping some. The sample carries hundreds of thousands of clones, about three quarters recorded once. Sequences were obtained from memory CD4+ T cells sorted from blood. Subset indicated: CD45RA-negative fraction. The receptors were gathered from a woman aged 25 to 39 in good health.

This chain joins TRBV18 and TRBJ1-5; 8 bases are shared with TRBD1. The length of the CDR3 is 15 residues. J gave up 6 bases and V 3 bases, and 7 bases lay outside the gene matches. The germline V gene encodes CDR1 KGHSH and CDR2 LQKENI. The CDR3 sequence: CASSPTGQVRQPQHF. The CDR3 region has the DNA TGTGCCAGCTCACCTACGGGACAGGTGCGTCAGCCCCAGCATTTT.

V usage is TRBV9 and J usage is TRBJ2-7, with D unclear. V was shortened by 0 bases and J by 4 bases, with 5 bases between the two germline ends. The CDR3 loop spans 12 amino acids. Germline CDR1 reads SGDLS; CDR2 reads YYNGEE. DNA of the CDR3: TGTGCCAGCAGCGTAGGGGTTTACGAGCAGTACTTC. Protein sequence: CASSVGVYEQYF.

This clone was recorded only once. The gene calls are TRBV7-9 and TRBJ1-2; 7 nucleotides match TRBD1. The CDR3 totals 15 residues. Trimming removed 5 bases from V and 0 bases from J; junction bases left unmatched: 6. From germline, CDR1 is SEHNR and CDR2 FQNEAQ (reference sequence). Written as DNA, the CDR3 is TGTGCCAGCAGCGCTACAGGGGCCTCTAACTATGGCTACACCTTC. This gives the protein CASSATGASNYGYTF.

The V gene is TRBV5-1, the J gene TRBJ2-5; D uncertain. The CDR3 is made up of 11 amino acids. Germline CDR1 and CDR2: SGHRS and YFSETQ. Trimming removed 2 bases at V and 3 bases at J, with 2 bases between. CDR3 nucleotide sequence: TGCGCCAGCAGCTTCAAAGAGACCCAGTACTTC. It codes for CASSFKETQYF. The variable domain in full, completed from reference TRBV5-1 and TRBJ2-5, reads KAGVTQTPRYLIKTRGQQVTLSCSPISGHRSVSWYQQTPGQGLQFLFEYFSETQRNKGNFPGRFSGRQFSNSRSEMNVSTLELGDSALYLCASSFKETQYFGPGTRLLVL.

The chain combines TRBV7-2 with TRBJ1-2; D may be TRBD1 (6 bases). CDR3 length: 14 residues. Germline loops: CDR1 SGHTA, CDR2 FQGNSA. V was clipped by 7 bases and J by 5 bases, with 17 bases between them. CDR3: CASTTMRGGYGYTF. In nucleotides, the CDR3 is TGTGCCAGCACCACAATGAGAGGGGGGTATGGCTACACCTTC.

The rearrangement uses TRBV19 and TRBJ2-2; tentative D call: TRBD2 (6 bases). Germline V gives CDR1 LNHDA, CDR2 SQIVND (reference sequence). This CDR3 has 16 amino acids. The ends were cut back, 5 bases at V and 6 bases at J, with 19 bases in the middle. In DNA, the CDR3 is TGTGCCAGTAGTTTTGGGACTGCCGAGGTCTCCGGGGAGCTGTTTTTT. As protein: CASSFGTAEVSGELFF.

CDR3 nucleotide sequence: TGCGCCAGCAGCTTCAGGGGCGGATCTGGAAACACCATATATTTT. Encoded protein: CASSFRGGSGNTIYF. The chain couples TRBV5-1 to TRBJ1-3; tentative D call: TRBD1 (6 bases). CDR3 length: 15 residues. Germline CDR1 is SGHRS and CDR2 is YFSETQ. Trimming cost V 2 bases and J 1 base, with 10 bases left between them.

The chain couples TRBV16 to TRBJ1-2; D is perhaps TRBD1 (5 bases). CDR1 and CDR2 (germline): KGHSY, FQNENV. Trimming took 3 bases from V and 7 from J, leaving 18 bases between them. The CDR3 covers 15 residues. In nucleotides, the CDR3 is TGTGCCAGCAGCCAGCAGGGAGAACCCGCGGGTGGCTACACCTTC. Amino acids: CASSQQGEPAGGYTF.

This chain links TRBV28 with TRBJ1-2, with 8 bases identical to TRBD1. Germline-derived CDR1 and CDR2 are MDHEN and SYDVKM. Trimming cost V 5 bases and J 6 bases; bases outside gene matches: 14. The CDR3 has 16 amino acids. The CDR3 DNA follows: TGTGCCAGCAGTACCGCCGGGCGCAGGGGGCTCAATGGCTACACCTTC. It translates to CASSTAGRRGLNGYTF.

On this clone itself: Other DNA variants within this sample encode the same CDR3. The rearrangement joins TRBV18 to TRBJ2-5, with D possibly matching TRBD2 (6 bases). The length of the CDR3 is 14 residues. CDR1 is KGHSH and CDR2 is LQKENI in the germline V gene. Trimming cost V 3 bases and J 5 bases, with 13 bases left between them. The CDR3 loop reads CASSPGPGGETQYF. The CDR3, as DNA: TGTGCCAGCTCACCGGGACCCGGAGGGGAGACCCAGTACTTC.

This clone was observed a handful of times. It may be a read error: a sequence one base away is much more abundant. Distinct nucleotide sequences in the sample also encode this CDR3. The rearrangement joins TRBV2 to TRBJ1-5, with a tentative D call TRBD1 (6 bases). Trimming stripped 5 bases from V and 0 bases from J, with 14 bases between. The CDR3 loop spans 16 amino acids. Germline loops: CDR1 SNHLY, CDR2 FYNNEI. CDR3 in amino acids: CASSPGTTYSNQPQHF. CDR3 sequence (DNA): TGTGCCAGCAGTCCCGGGACAACCTATAGCAATCAGCCCCAGCATTTT.

This clone was found a few times. The rearrangement links TRBV9 to TRBJ2-5; 8 bases are shared with TRBD2. CDR3 size: 15 residues. Germline values: CDR1 SGDLS, CDR2 YYNGEE. J was trimmed by 2 bases and V by 4 bases; bases with no gene match: 7. The CDR3 sequence is CASSPLAGDQETQYF. The CDR3 nucleotides are TGTGCCAGCAGCCCCCTAGCGGGTGATCAAGAGACCCAGTACTTC. Drawing the rest from reference TRBV9 and TRBJ2-5, the complete variable domain is DSGVTQTPKHLITATGQRVTLRCSPRSGDLSVYWYQQSLDQGLQFLIQYYNGEERAKGNILERFSAQQFPDLHSELNLSSLELGDSALYFCASSPLAGDQETQYFGPGTRLLVL.

This chain joins TRBV15 and TRBJ2-5; perhaps TRBD2 as D (5 bases). The CDR3 consists of 15 residues. Germline V CDR1 and CDR2: LNHNV, YYDKDF (reference sequence). V lost 0 bases, J lost 0 bases, and 8 bases lay in between. The CDR3 DNA reads TGTGCCACCAGCAGAGATCCGGGAAACCAAGAGACCCAGTACTTC. It translates to CATSRDPGNQETQYF.

The chain uses TRBV6-5 and TRBJ2-5; 11 nucleotides line up with TRBD2. CDR1 MNHEY and CDR2 SVGAGI come from the germline V gene. The CDR3 extends over 14 amino acids. J was trimmed by 4 bases and V by 2 bases; bases with no gene match: 0. In DNA, the CDR3 is TGTGCCAGCAGTTACGGACTAGCGGGAGAGACCCAGTACTTC. This gives the protein CASSYGLAGETQYF.

The chain's CDR3 is CASSLRAEANYGYTF. Written as DNA, the CDR3 is TGCGCCAGCAGCTTGCGGGCAGAAGCTAACTATGGCTACACCTTC. This chain uses TRBV5-1 with TRBJ1-2; D gene ambiguous. V was cut by 1 base and J by 0 bases, with 10 bases left in between. Germline V gives CDR1 SGHRS, CDR2 YFSETQ. CDR3 length: 15 residues.

The genes are TRBV6-5 and TRBJ2-5, with D perhaps matching TRBD2 (5 bases). Germline V lookup: CDR1 MNHEY, CDR2 SVGAGI. V lost 6 bases, J lost 5 bases, and 16 bases lay in between. The CDR3 runs 14 residues. CDR3: CASRRTYAPETQYF. DNA of the CDR3: TGTGCCAGCAGGCGGACTTATGCTCCCGAGACCCAGTACTTC.

The rearrangement links TRBV2 to TRBJ2-1; 11 bases fit TRBD2. CDR1 and CDR2 from the germline V gene are SNHLY and FYNNEI. V shed 7 bases and J 9 bases; nucleotides not matched to a gene: 5. The CDR3 has 13 residues. This chain's CDR3 is CASKKGLAVEQFF. DNA for the CDR3: TGTGCCAGCAAAAAGGGACTAGCGGTTGAGCAGTTCTTC.

This clone was seen once. The V gene is TRBV7-2, the J gene TRBJ2-7, with no clear D. Germline CDR1 reads SGHTA; CDR2 reads FQGNSA. Trimming took off 4 bases at V and 3 bases at J, with 16 bases between the two ends. The CDR3 has 15 amino acids. The CDR3 DNA is TGTGCCAGCAGCTCACTTTGGTCGGGCATCTACGAGCAGTACTTC. This gives the protein CASSSLWSGIYEQYF.

This chain links TRBV4-1 with TRBJ2-5, with a weak D call TRBD2 (6 bases). The CDR3 loop spans 15 amino acids. V was trimmed by 1 base and J by 5 bases, leaving 14 bases between them. From germline, CDR1 is MGHRA and CDR2 YSYEKL. CDR3 coding DNA: TGCGCCAGCAGCCAAGTCGGCCTAGGAGGGGAGACCCAGTACTTC. Translating it yields CASSQVGLGGETQYF.

The rearrangement joins TRBV6-1 to TRBJ1-2; D remains ambiguous. The CDR3 has 14 residues. Germline CDR1 MNHNS, CDR2 SASEGT. Trimming cost V 1 base and J 5 bases, with 11 bases left between them. The CDR3 is CASSEGENLYGYTF. Here the CDR3 DNA reads TGTGCCAGCAGTGAAGGGGAAAATCTTTATGGCTACACCTTC.

In DNA, the CDR3 is TGTGCCAGCAGCTTGAGGGTTTCCGGAAACACCATATATTTT. Translation: CASSLRVSGNTIYF. This chain connects TRBV5-6 to TRBJ1-3, with D hard to call. This CDR3 has 14 residues. Trimming shortened V by 1 base and J by 4 bases, and 9 bases separated the two germline ends. Per the germline V gene, CDR1 is SGHDT and CDR2 is YYEEEE. The full variable domain, completed using reference TRBV5-6 and TRBJ1-3, is DAGVTQSPTHLIKTRGQQVTLRCSPKSGHDTVSWYQQALGQGPQFIFQYYEEEERQRGNFPDRFSGHQFPNYSSELNVNALLLGDSALYLCASSLRVSGNTIYFGEGSWLTVV.

This chain uses TRBV6-5 with TRBJ1-1; 8 nucleotides line up with TRBD1. The CDR3 is 15 residues long. V trimming: 4 bases; J trimming: 7 bases; junction bases outside the gene matches: 11. Germline CDR1 is MNHEY and CDR2 is SVGAGI. The CDR3 is CASSSYRDRGVEAFF. CDR3 sequence (DNA): TGTGCCAGCAGTTCCTACCGAGACAGGGGAGTTGAAGCTTTCTTT.

V usage is TRBV2 and J usage is TRBJ1-1, with 8 bases identical to TRBD1. The CDR3 is made up of 15 amino acids. The V and J ends lost 6 bases and 1 base, in that order; junction bases with no gene match: 7. In germline, CDR1 is SNHLY, CDR2 FYNNEI. The DNA for the CDR3 is TGTGCCAGCAGAGGACAGGGACGGGGGAACACTGAAGCTTTCTTT. Translation gives CASRGQGRGNTEAFF.

There are many counts of this clone. The rearrangement joins TRBV27 to TRBJ2-1, with 13 bases lining up with TRBD2. CDR1 is MNHEY and CDR2 is SMNVEV in the germline V gene (reference sequence). The CDR3 is 16 amino acids. After removal of 6 bases from V and 9 bases from J, the junction contained 11 bases not matched to a gene. This chain's CDR3 is CASSPPGLAGEGEQFF. The CDR3 nucleotides are TGTGCCAGCAGCCCTCCAGGACTAGCGGGAGAAGGTGAGCAGTTCTTC.

The J gene is TRBJ2-7, the V gene TRBV2; TRBD1 aligns across 9 bases. Losses at the gene ends were 6 bases for V and 3 bases for J; bases not matched to a gene: 6. CDR1 and CDR2 (germline): SNHLY, FYNNEI. This CDR3 has 14 residues. CDR3 region: CASSLQGALYEQYF. The CDR3 nucleotides are TGTGCCAGCAGCTTACAGGGGGCTCTCTACGAGCAGTACTTC.

The chain has TRBV25-1 and TRBJ2-7; the D call may be TRBD1 or TRBD2 (5 bases each). There are 15 residues in the CDR3. Trimming took 1 base from V and 3 from J, leaving 13 bases between them. Germline values: CDR1 MGHDK, CDR2 SYGVNS. Here the CDR3 DNA reads TGTGCCAGCAGTGAATCTGAGGGGACCTACTACGAGCAGTACTTC. Its translation: CASSESEGTYYEQYF.

This clone was found a few times. The chain recombines TRBV6-6 with TRBJ1-1; 7 positions match TRBD1. The germline CDR1 and CDR2 sequences are MNHNY and SVGAGI (reference sequence). V shed 5 bases, J shed 7 bases, and the junction held 7 bases outside the gene matches. This CDR3 comprises 13 residues. The CDR3 protein is CASSPQGQLEAFF. For the CDR3, the DNA is TGTGCCAGCAGTCCACAGGGACAGCTTGAAGCTTTCTTT.